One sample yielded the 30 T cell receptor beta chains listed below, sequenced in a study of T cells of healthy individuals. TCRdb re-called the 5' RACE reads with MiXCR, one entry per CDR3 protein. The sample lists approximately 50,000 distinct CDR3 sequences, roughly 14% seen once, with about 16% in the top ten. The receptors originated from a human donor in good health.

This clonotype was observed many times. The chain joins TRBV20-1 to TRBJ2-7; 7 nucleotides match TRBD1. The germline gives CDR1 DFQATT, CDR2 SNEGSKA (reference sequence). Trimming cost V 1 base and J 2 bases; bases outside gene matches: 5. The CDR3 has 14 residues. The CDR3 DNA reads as TGCAGTGCTAGAGGACAGGGTTGGACCTACGAGCAGTACTTC. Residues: CSARGQGWTYEQYF.

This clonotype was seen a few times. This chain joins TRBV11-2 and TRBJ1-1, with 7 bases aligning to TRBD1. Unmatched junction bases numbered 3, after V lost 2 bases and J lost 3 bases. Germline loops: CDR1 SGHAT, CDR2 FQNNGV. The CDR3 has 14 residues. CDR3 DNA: TGTGCCAGCAGCTTACTACAGGGGCACACTGAAGCTTTCTTT. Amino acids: CASSLLQGHTEAFF.

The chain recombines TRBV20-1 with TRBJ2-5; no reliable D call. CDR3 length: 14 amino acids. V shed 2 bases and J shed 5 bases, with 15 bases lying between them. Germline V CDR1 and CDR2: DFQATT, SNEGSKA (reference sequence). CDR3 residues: CSARLADLGETQYF. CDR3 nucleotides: TGCAGTGCTAGACTGGCCGACCTTGGGGAGACCCAGTACTTC.

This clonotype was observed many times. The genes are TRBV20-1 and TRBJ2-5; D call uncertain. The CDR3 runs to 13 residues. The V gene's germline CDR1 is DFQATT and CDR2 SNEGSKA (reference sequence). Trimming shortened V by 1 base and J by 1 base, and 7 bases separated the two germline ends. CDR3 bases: TGCAGTGCTAGAGTTCCAGGCCAAGAGACCCAGTACTTC. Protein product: CSARVPGQETQYF.

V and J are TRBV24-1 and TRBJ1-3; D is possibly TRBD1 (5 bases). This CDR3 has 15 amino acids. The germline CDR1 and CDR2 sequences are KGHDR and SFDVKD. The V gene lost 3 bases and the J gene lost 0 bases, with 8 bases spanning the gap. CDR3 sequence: CATSDLRDSGNTIYF. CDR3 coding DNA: TGTGCCACCAGTGATCTCAGGGACTCTGGAAACACCATATATTTT.

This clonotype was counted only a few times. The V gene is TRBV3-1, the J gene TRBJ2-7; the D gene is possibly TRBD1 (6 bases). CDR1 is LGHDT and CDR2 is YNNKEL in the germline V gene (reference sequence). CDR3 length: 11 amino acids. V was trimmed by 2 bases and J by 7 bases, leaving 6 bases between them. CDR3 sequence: CASSQQGEQYF. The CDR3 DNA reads TGTGCCAGCAGCCAACAGGGGGAGCAGTACTTC.

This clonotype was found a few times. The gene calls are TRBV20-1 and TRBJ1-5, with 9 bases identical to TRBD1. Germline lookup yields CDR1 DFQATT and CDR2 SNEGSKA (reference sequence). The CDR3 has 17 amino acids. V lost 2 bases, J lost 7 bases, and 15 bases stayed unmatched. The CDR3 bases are TGCAGTGCTAGATCTTGGGGGGACAGGGAGCAAGACCAGCCCCAGCATTTT. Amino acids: CSARSWGDREQDQPQHF.

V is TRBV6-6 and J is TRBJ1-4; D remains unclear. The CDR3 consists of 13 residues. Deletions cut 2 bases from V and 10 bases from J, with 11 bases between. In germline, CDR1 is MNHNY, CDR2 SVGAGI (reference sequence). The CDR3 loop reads CASSYPPTRKLFF. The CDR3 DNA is TGTGCCAGCAGTTACCCACCCACTCGAAAACTGTTTTTT.

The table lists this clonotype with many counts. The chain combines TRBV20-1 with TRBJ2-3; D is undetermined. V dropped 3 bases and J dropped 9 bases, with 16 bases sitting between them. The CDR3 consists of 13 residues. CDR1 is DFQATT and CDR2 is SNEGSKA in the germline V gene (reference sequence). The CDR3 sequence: CSASSASQGTQYF. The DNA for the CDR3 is TGCAGTGCTAGTTCGGCCTCACAAGGCACGCAGTATTTT.

CDR3 sequence reads: CASSHMESGLFDEQFF. In DNA, the CDR3 is TGTGCCAGCAGCCACATGGAGTCAGGGCTTTTCGATGAGCAGTTCTTC. This chain links TRBV3-1 with TRBJ2-1, with TRBD1 as a possible D gene (5 bases). The CDR3 runs 16 residues. Trimming left V 3 bases short and J 8 bases short, with 20 bases between. Germline lookup yields CDR1 LGHDT and CDR2 YNNKEL (reference sequence).

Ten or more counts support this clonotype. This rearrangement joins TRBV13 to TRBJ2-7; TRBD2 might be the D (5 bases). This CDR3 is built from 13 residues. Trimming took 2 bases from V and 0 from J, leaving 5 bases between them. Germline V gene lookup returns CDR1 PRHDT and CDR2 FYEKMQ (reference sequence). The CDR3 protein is CASSLRGSYEQYF. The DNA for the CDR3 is TGTGCCAGCAGCTTACGGGGCTCCTACGAGCAGTACTTC. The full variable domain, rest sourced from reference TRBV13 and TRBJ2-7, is AAGVIQSPRHLIKEKRETATLKCYPIPRHDTVYWYQQGPGQDPQFLISFYEKMQSDKGSIPDRFSAQQFSDYHSELNMSSLELGDSALYFCASSLRGSYEQYFGPGTRLTVT.

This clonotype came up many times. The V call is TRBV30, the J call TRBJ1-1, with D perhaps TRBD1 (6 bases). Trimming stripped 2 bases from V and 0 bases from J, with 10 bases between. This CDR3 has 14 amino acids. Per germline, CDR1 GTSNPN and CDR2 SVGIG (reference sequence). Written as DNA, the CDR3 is TGTGCCTGGAGTATACAGGGTTTGAACACTGAAGCTTTCTTT. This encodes CAWSIQGLNTEAFF.

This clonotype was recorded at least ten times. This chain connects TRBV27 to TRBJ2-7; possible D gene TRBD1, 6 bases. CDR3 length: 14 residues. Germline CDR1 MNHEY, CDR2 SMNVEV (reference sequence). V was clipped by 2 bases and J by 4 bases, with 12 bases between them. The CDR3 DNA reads TGTGCCAGCAGTTTACTCAGGGGAAGGTACGAGCAGTACTTC. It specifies CASSLLRGRYEQYF.

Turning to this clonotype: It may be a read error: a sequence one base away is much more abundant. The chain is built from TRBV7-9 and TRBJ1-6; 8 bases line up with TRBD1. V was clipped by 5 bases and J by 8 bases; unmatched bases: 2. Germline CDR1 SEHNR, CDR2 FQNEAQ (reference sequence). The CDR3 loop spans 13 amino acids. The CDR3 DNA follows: TGTGCCAGCAGCCCGACAGGGGATTCACCCCTCCACTTT. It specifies CASSPTGDSPLHF.

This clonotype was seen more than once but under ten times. The CDR3 protein is CASSRTIQETQYF. CDR3 bases: TGTGCCAGCTCACGCACGATTCAAGAGACCCAGTACTTC. V usage is TRBV18 and J usage is TRBJ2-5; D is unresolved. The CDR3 length is 13 residues. Germline V gene lookup returns CDR1 KGHSH and CDR2 LQKENI. The germline V and J ends were trimmed by 4 bases and 2 bases, with 8 bases remaining between them. The whole variable domain, filled in from reference TRBV18 and TRBJ2-5, reads NAGVMQNPRHLVRRRGQEARLRCSPMKGHSHVYWYRQLPEEGLKFMVYLQKENIIDESGMPKERFSAEFPKEGPSILRIQQVVRGDSAAYFCASSRTIQETQYFGPGTRLLVL.

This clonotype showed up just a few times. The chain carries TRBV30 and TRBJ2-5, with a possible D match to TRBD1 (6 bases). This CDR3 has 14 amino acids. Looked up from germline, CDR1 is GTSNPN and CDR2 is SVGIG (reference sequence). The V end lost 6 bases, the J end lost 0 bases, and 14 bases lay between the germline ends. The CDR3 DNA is TGTGCCTGTCCCCTGGGGGCCGACCAAGAGACCCAGTACTTC. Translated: CACPLGADQETQYF.

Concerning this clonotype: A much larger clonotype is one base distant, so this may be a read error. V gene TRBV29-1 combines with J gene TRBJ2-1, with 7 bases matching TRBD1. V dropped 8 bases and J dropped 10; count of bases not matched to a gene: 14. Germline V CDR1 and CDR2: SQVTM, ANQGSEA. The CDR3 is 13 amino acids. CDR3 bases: TGCAGCACCAGACAGGGAATTGAAAGGGAGCAGTTCTTC. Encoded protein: CSTRQGIEREQFF.

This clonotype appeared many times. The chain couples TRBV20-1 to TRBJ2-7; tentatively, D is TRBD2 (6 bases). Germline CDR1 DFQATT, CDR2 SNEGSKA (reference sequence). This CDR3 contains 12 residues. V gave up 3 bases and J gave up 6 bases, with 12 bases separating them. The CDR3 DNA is TGCAGTGCTAGGGGACTTCCCCGCGAGCAGTACTTC. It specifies CSARGLPREQYF.

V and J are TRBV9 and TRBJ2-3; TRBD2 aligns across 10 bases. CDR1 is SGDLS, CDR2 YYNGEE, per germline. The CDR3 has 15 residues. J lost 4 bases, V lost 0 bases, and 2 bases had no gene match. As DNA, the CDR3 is TGTGCCAGCAGCGTAGGAGCGGGGGGGCCAGATACGCAGTATTTT. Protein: CASSVGAGGPDTQYF.

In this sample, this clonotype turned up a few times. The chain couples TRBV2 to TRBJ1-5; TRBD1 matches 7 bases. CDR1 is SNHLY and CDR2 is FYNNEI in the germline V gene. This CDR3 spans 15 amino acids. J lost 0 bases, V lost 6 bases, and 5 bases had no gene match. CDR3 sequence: CASRPGQDSNQPQHF. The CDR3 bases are TGTGCCAGCAGGCCCGGACAGGATAGCAATCAGCCCCAGCATTTT.

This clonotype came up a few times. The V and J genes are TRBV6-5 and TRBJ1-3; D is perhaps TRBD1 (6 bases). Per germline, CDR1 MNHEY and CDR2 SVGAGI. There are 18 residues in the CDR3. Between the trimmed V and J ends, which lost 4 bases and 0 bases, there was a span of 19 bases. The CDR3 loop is CASSLIVEQGISGNTIYF. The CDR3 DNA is TGTGCCAGCAGTTTAATAGTCGAACAGGGCATCTCTGGAAACACCATATATTTT.

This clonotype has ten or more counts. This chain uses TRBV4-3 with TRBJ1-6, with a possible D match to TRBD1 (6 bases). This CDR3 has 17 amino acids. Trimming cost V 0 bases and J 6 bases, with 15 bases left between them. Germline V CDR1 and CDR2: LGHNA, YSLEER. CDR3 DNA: TGCGCCAGCAGCCAAGAAGGCGGGGGGGCGGTTAATTCACCCCTCCACTTT. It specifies CASSQEGGGAVNSPLHF.

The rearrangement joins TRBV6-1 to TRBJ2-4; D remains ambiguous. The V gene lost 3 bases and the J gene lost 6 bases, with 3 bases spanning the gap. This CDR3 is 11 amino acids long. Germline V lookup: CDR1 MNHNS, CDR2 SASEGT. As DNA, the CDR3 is TGTGCCAGCAGTGACCTAAACATTCAGTACTTC. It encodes CASSDLNIQYF.

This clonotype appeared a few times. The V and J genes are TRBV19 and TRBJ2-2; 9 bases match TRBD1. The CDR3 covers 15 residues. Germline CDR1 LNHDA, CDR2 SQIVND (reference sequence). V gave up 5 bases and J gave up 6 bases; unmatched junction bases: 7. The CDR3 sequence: CASSFVRQGAGELFF. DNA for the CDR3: TGTGCCAGTAGTTTTGTCCGACAGGGGGCCGGGGAGCTGTTTTTT.

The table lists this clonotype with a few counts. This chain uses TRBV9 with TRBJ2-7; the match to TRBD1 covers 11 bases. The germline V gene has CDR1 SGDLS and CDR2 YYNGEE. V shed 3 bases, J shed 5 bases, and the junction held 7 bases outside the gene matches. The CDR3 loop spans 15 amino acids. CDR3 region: CASSAHPGQGDEQYF. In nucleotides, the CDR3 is TGTGCCAGCAGCGCCCATCCGGGACAGGGGGACGAGCAGTACTTC.

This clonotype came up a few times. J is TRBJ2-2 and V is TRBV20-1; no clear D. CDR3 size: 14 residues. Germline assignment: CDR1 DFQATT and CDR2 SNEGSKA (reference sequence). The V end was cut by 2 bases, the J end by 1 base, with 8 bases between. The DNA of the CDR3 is TGCAGTGCTAGACCCTCACAGAACACCGGGGAGCTGTTTTTT. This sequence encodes CSARPSQNTGELFF.

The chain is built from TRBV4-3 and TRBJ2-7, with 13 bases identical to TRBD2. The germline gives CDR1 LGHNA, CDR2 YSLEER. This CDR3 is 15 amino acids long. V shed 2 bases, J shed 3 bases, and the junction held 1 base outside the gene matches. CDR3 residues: CASSQRLAGGYEQYF. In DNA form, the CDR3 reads TGCGCCAGCAGCCAACGACTAGCGGGGGGCTACGAGCAGTACTTC.

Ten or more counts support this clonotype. CDR3 sequence: CASGRGSSYEQYF. The CDR3 DNA is TGTGCCAGCGGTCGGGGGTCCTCCTACGAGCAGTACTTC. This chain links TRBV6-6 with TRBJ2-7, with D possibly being TRBD2 (6 bases). Germline V CDR1 and CDR2: MNHNY, SVGAGI (reference sequence). V lost 8 bases, J lost 0 bases, and 11 bases lay in between. CDR3 length equals 13 residues.

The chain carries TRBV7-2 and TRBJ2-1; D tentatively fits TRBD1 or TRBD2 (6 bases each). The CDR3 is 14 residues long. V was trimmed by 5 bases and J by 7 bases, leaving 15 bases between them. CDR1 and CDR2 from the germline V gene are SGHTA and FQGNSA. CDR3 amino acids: CASSGAGGLNEQFF. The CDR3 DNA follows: TGTGCCAGCAGCGGGGCTGGGGGGCTGAATGAGCAGTTCTTC.

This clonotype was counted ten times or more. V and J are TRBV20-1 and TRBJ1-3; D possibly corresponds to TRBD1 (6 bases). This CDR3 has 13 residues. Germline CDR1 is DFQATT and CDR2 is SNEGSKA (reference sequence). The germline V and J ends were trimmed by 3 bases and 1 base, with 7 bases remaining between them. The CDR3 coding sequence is TGCAGTGCTAGGAGGGGGTCTGGAAACACCATATATTTT. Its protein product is CSARRGSGNTIYF.